These 5 T cell receptor beta chains originate from one sample sequenced in a study of regulatory T cells in long-lasting Graves disease. Both iRepertoire HTBI primers and Arm-PCR of CDR3 regions were used to build the TCR beta libraries. TCRdb independently ran MiXCR on the multiplex PCR reads; one entry per CDR3 protein. The profile shows roughly 430,000 distinct CDR3 sequences, roughly 21% of them singletons. Time point indicated: persistent/refractory GD, antithyroid drugs over 5 years with positive TRAb. The TCR library used RNA extracted from PBMCs. Sequenced here: peripheral blood mononuclear cells (PBMCs), sampled when the disease was refractory, from a patient treated with antithyroid drugs. These receptors all stem from a female donor with Graves disease.

In this sample, this clonotype turned up once. CDR3 in amino acids: CASRPGTAYSNQPQHF. CDR3 sequence (DNA): TGTGCCAGCAGACCAGGGACAGCCTATAGCAATCAGCCCCAGCATTTT. This rearrangement joins TRBV11-2 to TRBJ1-5; TRBD1 agrees at 7 bases. Germline lookup yields CDR1 SGHAT and CDR2 FQNNGV. This CDR3 region has 16 residues. V lost 6 bases, J lost 0 bases, and 8 bases stayed unmatched.

V usage is TRBV20-1 and J usage is TRBJ1-6, with D perhaps matching TRBD1 (5 bases). Germline assignment: CDR1 DFQATT and CDR2 SNEGSKA (reference sequence). This CDR3 contains 13 residues. The CDR3 sequence is CTAGPKNNSPLHF. Here the CDR3 DNA reads TGCACCGCGGGGCCTAAGAATAATTCACCCCTCCACTTT.

In this sample, this clonotype turned up many times. The rearrangement uses TRBV2 and TRBJ2-1, with a weak D call TRBD2 (6 bases). Germline V gene lookup returns CDR1 SNHLY and CDR2 FYNNEI. The CDR3 is made up of 15 amino acids. Trimming removed 6 bases from V and 5 bases from J, with 17 bases in between. In nucleotides, the CDR3 is TGTGCCAGCAGAGATAGCGGTTCCTCGGACAATGAGCAGTTCTTC. It translates to CASRDSGSSDNEQFF.

This clonotype has just a few counts. This sequence joins TRBV30 and TRBJ2-7; no clear D gene. The V end lost 0 bases, the J end lost 6 bases, and 9 bases lay between the germline ends. This CDR3 has 12 amino acids. Per germline, CDR1 GTSNPN and CDR2 SVGIG (reference sequence). The CDR3 coding sequence is TGTGCCTGGAGTGTAAATAGGCGCGAGCAGTACTTC. It encodes CAWSVNRREQYF.

This clonotype was picked up many times. This chain connects TRBV6-1 to TRBJ1-1, with 8 bases matching TRBD1. After removal of 6 bases from V and 6 bases from J, the junction contained 6 bases not matched to a gene. Germline CDR1 reads MNHNS; CDR2 reads SASEGT. The CDR3 loop spans 13 amino acids. In nucleotides, the CDR3 is TGTGCCAGCAGGGTGACAGGGGAGGCTGAAGCTTTCTTT. Its translation: CASRVTGEAEAFF.